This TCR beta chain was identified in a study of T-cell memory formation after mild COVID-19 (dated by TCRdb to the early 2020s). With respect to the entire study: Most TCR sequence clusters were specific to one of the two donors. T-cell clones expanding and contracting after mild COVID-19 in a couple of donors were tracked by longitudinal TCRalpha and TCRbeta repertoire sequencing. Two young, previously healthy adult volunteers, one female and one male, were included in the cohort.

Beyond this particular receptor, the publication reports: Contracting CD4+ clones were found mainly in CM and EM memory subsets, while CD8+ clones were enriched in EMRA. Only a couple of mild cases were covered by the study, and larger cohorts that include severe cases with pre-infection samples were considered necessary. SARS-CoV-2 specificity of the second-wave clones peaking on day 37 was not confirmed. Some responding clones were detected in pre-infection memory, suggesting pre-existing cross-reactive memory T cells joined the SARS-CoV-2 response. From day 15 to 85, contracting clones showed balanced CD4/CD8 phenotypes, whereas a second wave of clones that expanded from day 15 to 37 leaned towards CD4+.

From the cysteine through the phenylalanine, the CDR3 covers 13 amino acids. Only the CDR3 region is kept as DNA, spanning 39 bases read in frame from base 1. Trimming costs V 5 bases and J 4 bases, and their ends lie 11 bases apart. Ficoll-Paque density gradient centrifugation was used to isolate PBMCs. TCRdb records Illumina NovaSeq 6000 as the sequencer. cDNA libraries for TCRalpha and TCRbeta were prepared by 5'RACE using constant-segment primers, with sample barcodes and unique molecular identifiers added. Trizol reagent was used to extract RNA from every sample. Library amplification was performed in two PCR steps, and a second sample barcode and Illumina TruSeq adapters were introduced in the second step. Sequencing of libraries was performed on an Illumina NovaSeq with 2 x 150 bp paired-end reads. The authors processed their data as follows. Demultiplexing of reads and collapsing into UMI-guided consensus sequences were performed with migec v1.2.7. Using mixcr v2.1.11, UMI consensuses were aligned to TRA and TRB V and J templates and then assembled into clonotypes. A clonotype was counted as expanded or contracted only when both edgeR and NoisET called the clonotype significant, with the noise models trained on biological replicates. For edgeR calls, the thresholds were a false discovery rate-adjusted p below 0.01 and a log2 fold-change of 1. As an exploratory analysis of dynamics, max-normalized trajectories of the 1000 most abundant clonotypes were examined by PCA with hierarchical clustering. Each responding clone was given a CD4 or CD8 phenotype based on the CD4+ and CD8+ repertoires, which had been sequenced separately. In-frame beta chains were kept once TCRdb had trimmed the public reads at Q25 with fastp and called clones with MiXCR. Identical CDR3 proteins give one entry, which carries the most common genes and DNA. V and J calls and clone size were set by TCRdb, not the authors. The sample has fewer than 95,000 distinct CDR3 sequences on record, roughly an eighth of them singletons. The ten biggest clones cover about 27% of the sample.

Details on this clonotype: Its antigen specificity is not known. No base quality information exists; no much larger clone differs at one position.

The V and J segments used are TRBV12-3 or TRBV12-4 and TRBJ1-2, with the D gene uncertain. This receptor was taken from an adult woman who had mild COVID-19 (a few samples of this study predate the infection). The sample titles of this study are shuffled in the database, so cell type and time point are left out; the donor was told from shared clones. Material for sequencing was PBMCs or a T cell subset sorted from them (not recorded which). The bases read TGTGCCAGCAGTGTACCTAGCCTCTATGGCTACACCTTC. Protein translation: CASSVPSLYGYTF.